This passage covers 5 T cell receptor beta chains from one sample sequenced in a study of vaccination and CD4 T cells after COVID-19. Cultured CD4+ T-cell DNA underwent Oncomine TCR Beta short-read sequencing. TCRdb fed the PCR reads into MiXCR, producing one record per CDR3 protein. The sample contains 15,000 to 20,000 distinct CDR3 sequences, 56% of which appear only once. Treatment here: approximately 10-day PBMC culture with coronavirus spike peptide pools or control peptides (ViraFEST assay). These receptors lack a known antigen. Sequenced input: CD4+ T cells from blood, cultured in vitro. These receptors all stem from a human donor who had recovered from COVID-19.

Only a few counts were recorded for this clonotype. The chain employs TRBV7-3 and TRBJ2-3; either TRBD1 or TRBD2 may fit D (7 bases each). The germline gives CDR1 SGHTA, CDR2 FQGTGA. CDR3 length: 14 residues. The V and J ends lost 5 bases and 4 bases respectively, with 13 bases between them. DNA for the CDR3: TGTGCCAGCAGCATCCAGGGGGGGTCAGATACGCAGTATTTT. This encodes CASSIQGGSDTQYF.

V is TRBV27 and J is TRBJ1-1; TRBD1 might be the D (5 bases). The length of the CDR3 is 15 residues. Germline-derived CDR1 and CDR2 are MNHEY and SMNVEV (reference sequence). V lost 5 bases, J lost 5 bases, and 18 bases lay in between. The CDR3 loop is CASSRLGGARTEAFF. The CDR3 nucleotides are TGTGCCAGCAGTCGATTGGGAGGGGCGAGGACTGAAGCTTTCTTT.

This clonotype was detected a few times. The CDR3 is CASSFDRTNYGYTF. The CDR3 DNA reads as TGTGCCAGCAGTTTTGACAGGACTAACTATGGCTACACCTTC. The chain has TRBV7-2 and TRBJ1-2, with a possible D match to TRBD1 (6 bases). The CDR3 length is 14 residues. Germline CDR1 is SGHTA and CDR2 is FQGNSA. V lost 6 bases, J lost 0 bases, and 11 bases lay in between.

The chain uses TRBV6-2 or TRBV6-3 and TRBJ2-7; D not resolved. CDR1 MNHEY and CDR2 SVGEGT come from the germline V gene. Trimming removed 7 bases from V and 5 bases from J, with 15 bases in between. This CDR3 has 13 amino acids. DNA of the CDR3: TGTGCCAGCAACCCAGACGGAGCCAACGAGCAGTACTTC. This encodes CASNPDGANEQYF.

This chain links TRBV20-1 with TRBJ1-3; TRBD1 might be the D (6 bases). The germline V gene has CDR1 DFQATT and CDR2 SNEGSKA (reference sequence). The CDR3 sequence is 13 residues long. Trimming left V 0 bases short and J 5 bases short, with 8 bases between. This chain's CDR3 is CSAREGARNTIYF. CDR3 in DNA: TGCAGTGCTAGAGAGGGGGCCAGAAACACCATATATTTT.